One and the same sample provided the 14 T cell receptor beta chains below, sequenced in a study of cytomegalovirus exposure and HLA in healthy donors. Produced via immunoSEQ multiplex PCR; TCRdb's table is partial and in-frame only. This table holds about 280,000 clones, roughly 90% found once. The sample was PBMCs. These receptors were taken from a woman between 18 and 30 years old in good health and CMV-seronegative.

The CDR3 reads CASRGGSETQYF. The CDR3 DNA follows: TGTGCCAGCAGGGGAGGGTCTGAGACCCAGTACTTC. The J gene is TRBJ2-5, the V gene TRBV27; 7 nucleotides align to TRBD2. After removal of 6 bases from V and 5 bases from J, the junction contained 3 bases not matched to a gene. This CDR3 region has 12 residues. Germline V gene sequence: CDR1 MNHEY, CDR2 SMNVEV (reference sequence).

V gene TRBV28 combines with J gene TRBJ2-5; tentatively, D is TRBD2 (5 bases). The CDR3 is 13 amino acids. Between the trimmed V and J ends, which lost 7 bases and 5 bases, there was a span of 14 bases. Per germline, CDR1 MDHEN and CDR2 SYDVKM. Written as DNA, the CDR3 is TGTGCCAGCAACCGACGAGGGCCGGAGACCCAGTACTTC. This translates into CASNRRGPETQYF.

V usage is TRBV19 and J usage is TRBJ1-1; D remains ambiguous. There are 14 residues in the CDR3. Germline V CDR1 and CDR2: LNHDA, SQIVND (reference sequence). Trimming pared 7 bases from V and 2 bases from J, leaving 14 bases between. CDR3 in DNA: TGTGCCAGTACACAAGCGGGCGTTAACACTGAAGCTTTCTTT. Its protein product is CASTQAGVNTEAFF.

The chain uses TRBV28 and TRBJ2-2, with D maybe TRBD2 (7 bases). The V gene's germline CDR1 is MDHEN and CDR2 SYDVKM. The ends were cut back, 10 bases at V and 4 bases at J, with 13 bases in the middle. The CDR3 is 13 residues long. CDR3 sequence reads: CATGGGGTGELFF. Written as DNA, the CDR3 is TGTGCCACCGGGGGCGGGGGCACCGGGGAGCTGTTTTTT.

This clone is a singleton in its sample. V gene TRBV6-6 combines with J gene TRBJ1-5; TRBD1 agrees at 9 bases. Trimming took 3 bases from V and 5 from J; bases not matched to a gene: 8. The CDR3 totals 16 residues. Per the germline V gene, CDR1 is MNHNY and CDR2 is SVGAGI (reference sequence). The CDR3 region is CASSYPGQGNYQPQHF. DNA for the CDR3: TGTGCCAGCAGTTATCCGGGACAGGGAAACTATCAGCCCCAGCATTTT.

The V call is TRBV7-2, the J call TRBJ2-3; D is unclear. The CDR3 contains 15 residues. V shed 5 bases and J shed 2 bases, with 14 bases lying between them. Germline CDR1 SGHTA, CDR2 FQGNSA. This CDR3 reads CASSIMALPTDTQYF. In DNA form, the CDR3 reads TGTGCCAGCAGCATCATGGCTCTTCCCACAGATACGCAGTATTTT.

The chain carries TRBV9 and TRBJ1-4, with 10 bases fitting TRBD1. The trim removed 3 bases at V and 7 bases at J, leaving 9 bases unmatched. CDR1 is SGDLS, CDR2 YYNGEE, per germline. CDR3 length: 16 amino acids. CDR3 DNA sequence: TGTGCCAGCAGCGATCAAACCGGGACAGGGGCTGAAAAACTGTTTTTT. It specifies CASSDQTGTGAEKLFF.

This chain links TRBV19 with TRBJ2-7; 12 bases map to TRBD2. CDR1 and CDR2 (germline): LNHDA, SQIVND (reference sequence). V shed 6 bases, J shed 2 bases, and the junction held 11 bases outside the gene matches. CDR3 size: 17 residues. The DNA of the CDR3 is TGTGCCAGTAGCCAACCCAGCGGACTAGCGGGAACCTACGAGCAGTACTTC. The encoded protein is CASSQPSGLAGTYEQYF.

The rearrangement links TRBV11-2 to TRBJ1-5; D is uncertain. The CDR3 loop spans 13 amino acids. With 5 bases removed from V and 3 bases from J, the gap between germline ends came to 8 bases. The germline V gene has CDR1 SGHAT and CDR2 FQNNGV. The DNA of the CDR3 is TGTGCCAGCAGCCGGACTATCAATCAGCCCCAGCATTTT. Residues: CASSRTINQPQHF.

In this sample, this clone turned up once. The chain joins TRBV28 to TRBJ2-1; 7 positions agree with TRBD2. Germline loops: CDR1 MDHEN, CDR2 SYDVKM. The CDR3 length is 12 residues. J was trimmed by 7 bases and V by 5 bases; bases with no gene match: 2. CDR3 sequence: CASSLADNEQFF. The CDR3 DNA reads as TGTGCCAGCAGTCTAGCGGATAATGAGCAGTTCTTC. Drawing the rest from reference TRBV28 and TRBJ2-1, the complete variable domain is DVKVTQSSRYLVKRTGEKVFLECVQDMDHENMFWYRQDPGLGLRLIYFSYDVKMKEKGDIPEGYSVSREKKERFSLILESASTNQTSMYLCASSLADNEQFFGPGTRLTVL.

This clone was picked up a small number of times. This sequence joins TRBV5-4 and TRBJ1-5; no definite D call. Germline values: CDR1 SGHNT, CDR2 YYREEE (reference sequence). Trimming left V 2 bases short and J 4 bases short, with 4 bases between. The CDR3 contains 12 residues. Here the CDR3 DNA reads TGTGCCAGCAGCTTCGGGAATCAGCCCCAGCATTTT. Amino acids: CASSFGNQPQHF.

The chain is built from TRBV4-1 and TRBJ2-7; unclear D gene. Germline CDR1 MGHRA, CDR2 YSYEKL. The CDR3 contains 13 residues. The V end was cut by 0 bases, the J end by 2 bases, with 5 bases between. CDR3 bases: TGCGCCAGCAGCCAAGAACAGACCTACGAGCAGTACTTC. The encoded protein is CASSQEQTYEQYF.

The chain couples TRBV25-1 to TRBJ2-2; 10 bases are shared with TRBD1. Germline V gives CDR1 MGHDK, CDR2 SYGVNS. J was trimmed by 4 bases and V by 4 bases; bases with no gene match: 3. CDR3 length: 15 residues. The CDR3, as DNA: TGTGCCAGCAGTGTGGGACAGGGGTTCACCGGGGAGCTGTTTTTT. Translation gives CASSVGQGFTGELFF.

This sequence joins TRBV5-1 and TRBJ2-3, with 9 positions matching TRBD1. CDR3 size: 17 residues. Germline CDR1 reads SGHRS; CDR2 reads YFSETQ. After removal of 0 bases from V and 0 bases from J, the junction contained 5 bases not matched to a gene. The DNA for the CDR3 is TGCGCCAGCAGCTTGGTGGGACAGGGAGCGAGCACAGATACGCAGTATTTT. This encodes CASSLVGQGASTDTQYF.